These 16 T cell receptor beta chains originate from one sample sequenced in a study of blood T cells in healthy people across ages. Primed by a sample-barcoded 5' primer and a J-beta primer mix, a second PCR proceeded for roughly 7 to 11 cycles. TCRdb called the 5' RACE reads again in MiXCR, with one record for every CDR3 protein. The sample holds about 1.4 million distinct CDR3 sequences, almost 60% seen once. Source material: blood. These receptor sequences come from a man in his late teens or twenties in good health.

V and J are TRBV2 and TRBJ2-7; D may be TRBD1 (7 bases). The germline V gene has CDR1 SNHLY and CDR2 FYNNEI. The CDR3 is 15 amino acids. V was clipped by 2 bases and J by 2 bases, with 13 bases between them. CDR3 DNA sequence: TGTGCCAGCAGTGAATCCAGGGGGGTCCCCTACGAGCAGTACTTC. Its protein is CASSESRGVPYEQYF. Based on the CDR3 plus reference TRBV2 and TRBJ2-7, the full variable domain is EPEVTQTPSHQVTQMGQEVILRCVPISNHLYFYWYRQILGQKVEFLVSFYNNEISEKSEIFDDQFSVERPDGSNFTLKIRSTKLEDSAMYFCASSESRGVPYEQYFGPGTRLTVT.

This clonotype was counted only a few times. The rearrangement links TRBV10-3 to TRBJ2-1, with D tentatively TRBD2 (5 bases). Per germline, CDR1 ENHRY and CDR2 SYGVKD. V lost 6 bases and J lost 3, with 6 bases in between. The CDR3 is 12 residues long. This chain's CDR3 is CAISRDYNEQFF. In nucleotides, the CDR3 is TGTGCCATCAGCCGGGACTACAATGAGCAGTTCTTC.

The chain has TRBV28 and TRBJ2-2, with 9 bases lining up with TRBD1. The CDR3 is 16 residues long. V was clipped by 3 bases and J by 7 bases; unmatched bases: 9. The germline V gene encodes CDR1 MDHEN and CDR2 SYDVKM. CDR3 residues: CASSFQKGQGIGELFF. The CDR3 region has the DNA TGTGCCAGCAGTTTCCAAAAGGGACAGGGCATCGGGGAGCTGTTTTTT.

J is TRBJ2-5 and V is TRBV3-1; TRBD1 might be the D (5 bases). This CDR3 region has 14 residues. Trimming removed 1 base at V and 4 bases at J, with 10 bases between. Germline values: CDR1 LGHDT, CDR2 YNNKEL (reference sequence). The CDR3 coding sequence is TGTGCCAGCAGCCAAGGACAGCCCTCAGAGACCCAGTACTTC. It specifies CASSQGQPSETQYF.

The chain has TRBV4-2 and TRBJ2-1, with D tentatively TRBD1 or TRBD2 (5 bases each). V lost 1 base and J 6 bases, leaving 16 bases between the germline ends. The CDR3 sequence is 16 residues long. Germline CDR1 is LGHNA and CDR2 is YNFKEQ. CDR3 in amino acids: CASSQVTTRGVNEQFF. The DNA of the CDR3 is TGTGCCAGCAGCCAAGTAACGACCAGAGGGGTCAATGAGCAGTTCTTC.

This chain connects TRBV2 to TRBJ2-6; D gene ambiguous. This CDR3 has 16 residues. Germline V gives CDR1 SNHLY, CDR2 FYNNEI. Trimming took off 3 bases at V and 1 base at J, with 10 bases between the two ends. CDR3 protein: CASSEVLQSGANVLTF. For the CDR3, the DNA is TGTGCCAGCAGTGAGGTTCTCCAGTCTGGGGCCAACGTCCTGACTTTC.

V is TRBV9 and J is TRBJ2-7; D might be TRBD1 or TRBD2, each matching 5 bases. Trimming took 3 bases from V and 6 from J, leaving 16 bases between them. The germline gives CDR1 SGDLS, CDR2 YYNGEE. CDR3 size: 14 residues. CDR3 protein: CASSGDGGKSEQYF. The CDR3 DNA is TGTGCCAGCAGCGGGGATGGGGGTAAGAGCGAGCAGTACTTC.

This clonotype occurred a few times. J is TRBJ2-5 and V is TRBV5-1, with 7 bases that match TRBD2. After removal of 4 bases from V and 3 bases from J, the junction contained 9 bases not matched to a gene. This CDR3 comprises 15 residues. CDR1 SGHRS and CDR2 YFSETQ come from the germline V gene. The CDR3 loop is CASSGDPGTKETQYF. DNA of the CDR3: TGCGCCAGCAGCGGGGATCCCGGGACTAAAGAGACCCAGTACTTC.

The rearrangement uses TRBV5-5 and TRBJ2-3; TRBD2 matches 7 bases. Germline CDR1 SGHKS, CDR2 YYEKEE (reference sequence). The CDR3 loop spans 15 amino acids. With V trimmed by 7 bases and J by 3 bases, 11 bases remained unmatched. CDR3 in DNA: TGTGCCAGCCGACCGAGCGGGATTACTACAGATACGCAGTATTTT. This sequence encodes CASRPSGITTDTQYF.

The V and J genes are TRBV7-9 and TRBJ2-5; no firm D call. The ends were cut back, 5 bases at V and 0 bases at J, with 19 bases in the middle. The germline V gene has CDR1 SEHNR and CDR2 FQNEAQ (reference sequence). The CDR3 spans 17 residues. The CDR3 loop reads CASSPADARKYQETQYF. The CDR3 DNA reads TGTGCCAGCAGCCCGGCGGACGCCCGCAAGTACCAAGAGACCCAGTACTTC.

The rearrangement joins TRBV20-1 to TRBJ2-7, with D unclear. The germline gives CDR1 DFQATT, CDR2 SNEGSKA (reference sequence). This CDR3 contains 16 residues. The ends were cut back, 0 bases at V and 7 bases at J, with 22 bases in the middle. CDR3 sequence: CSARDPDRAPYNEQYF. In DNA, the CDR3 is TGCAGTGCTAGAGACCCCGACCGAGCGCCATACAATGAGCAGTACTTC.

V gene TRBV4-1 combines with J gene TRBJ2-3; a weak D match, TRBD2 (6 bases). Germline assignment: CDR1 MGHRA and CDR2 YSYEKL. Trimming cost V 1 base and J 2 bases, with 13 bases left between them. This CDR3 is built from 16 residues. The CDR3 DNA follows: TGCGCCAGCAGCCAAGGGGGTAGCGGAGACACAGATACGCAGTATTTT. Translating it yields CASSQGGSGDTDTQYF.

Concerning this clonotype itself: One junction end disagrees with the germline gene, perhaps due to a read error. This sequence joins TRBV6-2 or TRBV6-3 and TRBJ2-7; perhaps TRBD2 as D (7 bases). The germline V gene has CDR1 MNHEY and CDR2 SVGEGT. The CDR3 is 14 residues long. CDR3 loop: CTSSYPGGAYEQYF. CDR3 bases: TGTACCAGCAGTTACCCGGGGGGCGCCTACGAGCAGTACTTC.

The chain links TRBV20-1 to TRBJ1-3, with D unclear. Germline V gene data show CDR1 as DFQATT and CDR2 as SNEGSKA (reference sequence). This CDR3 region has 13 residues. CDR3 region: CSASISSGNTIYF. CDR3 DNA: TGCAGCGCATCTATATCCTCTGGAAACACCATATATTTT.

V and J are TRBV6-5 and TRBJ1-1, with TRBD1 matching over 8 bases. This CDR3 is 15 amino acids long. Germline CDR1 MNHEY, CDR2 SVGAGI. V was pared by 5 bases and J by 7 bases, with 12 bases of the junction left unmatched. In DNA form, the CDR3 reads TGTGCCAGCAGTATTACCTCAGGGGGCCGGAATGAAGCTTTCTTT. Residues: CASSITSGGRNEAFF.

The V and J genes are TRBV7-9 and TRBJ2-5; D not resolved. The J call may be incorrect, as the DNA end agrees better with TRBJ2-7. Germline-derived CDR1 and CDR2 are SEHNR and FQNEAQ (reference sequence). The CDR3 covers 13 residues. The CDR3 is CASSLAWIHEQYF. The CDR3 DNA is TGTGCCAGCAGCTTAGCTTGGATCCACGAGCAGTACTTC.